Sequencing of this TCR beta chain was carried out in a study of T cell responses to AZD1222 COVID-19 vaccine. Study results and caveats: Donors in the cohort were predominantly white British and more often female, and clonal diversity was possibly underestimated.

Profiling relied on immunoSEQ multiplex PCR, and the TCRdb table lists in-frame clones only, not all of them. The table shows about 67,000 clones, with 84% occurring only once. As to this clone: What it binds is not known.

Trimming cost V 6 bases and J 3 bases; bases outside gene matches: 5. The CDR3 spans 17 residues. Germline CDR1 SNHLY, CDR2 FYNNEI. This TCR came from an adult in good health. Sequenced material: peripheral blood, taken on day 0 of AZD1222 vaccination. This chain connects TRBV2 to TRBJ2-2; 15 positions agree with TRBD2. CDR3 nucleotide sequence: TGTGCCAGCAGGCCGGGACTAGCGGGGGGCTACACCGGGGAGCTGTTTTTT. This gives the protein CASRPGLAGGYTGELFF.